Listed here are 32 T cell receptor beta chains from one sample, sequenced in a study of graft-versus-host responses after intestinal transplantation. The method was immunoSEQ multiplex PCR; TCRdb's version includes in-frame clones alone and lacks a portion of them. The repertoire holds thousands of clones, with under 75% as singletons. Intraepithelial lymphocytes and lamina propria lymphocytes were released through processing of graft tissue. The sequencing used ileum tissue, collected 17 days after transplant. The origin of the receptors is a human patient who received an intestinal transplant, so some T cells may come from the graft donor.

The chain combines TRBV5-5 with TRBJ2-7; possibly TRBD2 for D (5 bases). The germline V and J ends were trimmed by 0 bases and 5 bases, with 6 bases remaining between them. The CDR3 length is 12 residues. CDR1 and CDR2 (germline): SGHKS, YYEKEE (reference sequence). The CDR3 DNA reads as TGTGCCAGCAGCTTGGCCGGGAACGAGCAGTACGTC. Protein: CASSLAGNEQYV.

This chain connects TRBV5-1 to TRBJ2-1, with 9 positions matching TRBD2. This CDR3 is 20 amino acids long. J gave up 4 bases and V 4 bases, and 21 bases lay outside the gene matches. Germline CDR1 reads SGHRS; CDR2 reads YFSETQ. The CDR3 DNA follows: TGCGCCAGCAGCCCCCCTCCAGGGTCTCTCCCGAGCGGGGGGTACAATGAGCAGTTCTTC. Translation: CASSPPPGSLPSGGYNEQFF.

This chain connects TRBV29-1 to TRBJ2-5; the D gene is possibly TRBD2 (7 bases). The CDR3 consists of 18 residues. V lost 4 bases, J lost 3 bases, and 27 bases lay in between. From germline, CDR1 is SQVTM and CDR2 ANQGSEA. The CDR3 coding sequence is TGCAGCGTTGTAGGCGTGTGGGAGGGGGAGGTGAAGGAAGAGACCCAGTACTTC. Protein: CSVVGVWEGEVKEETQYF.

The CDR3 region is CAWTGLAGIYEQYV. The CDR3 DNA follows: TGTGCCTGGACGGGACTAGCGGGGATCTACGAGCAGTACGTC. The chain recombines TRBV30 with TRBJ2-7; 13 bases are shared with TRBD2. Germline V gene lookup returns CDR1 GTSNPN and CDR2 SVGIG (reference sequence). Trimming took 4 bases from V and 3 from J; bases not matched to a gene: 3. This CDR3 spans 14 amino acids.

The genes are TRBV27 and TRBJ2-2, with D unclear. Germline V lookup: CDR1 MNHEY, CDR2 SMNVEV (reference sequence). The CDR3 totals 12 residues. V gave up 3 bases and J gave up 6 bases, with 5 bases separating them. The CDR3 here is CASSFGPGELFF. CDR3 nucleotide sequence: TGTGCCAGCAGTTTCGGTCCCGGGGAGCTGTTTTTT.

This chain connects TRBV11-2 to TRBJ1-6, with D tentatively TRBD1 (6 bases). Germline CDR1 and CDR2: SGHAT and FQNNGV. The V end lost 3 bases, the J end lost 0 bases, and 6 bases lay between the germline ends. The CDR3 contains 15 residues. The CDR3 coding sequence is TGTGCCAGCAGCTTGGACAGCTCCTATAATTCACCCCTCCACTTT. Translating it yields CASSLDSSYNSPLHF. Full variable domain (rest looked up from reference TRBV11-2 and TRBJ1-6): EAGVAQSPRYKIIEKRQSVAFWCNPISGHATLYWYQQILGQGPKLLIQFQNNGVVDDSQLPKDRFSAERLKGVDSTLKIQPAKLEDSAVYLCASSLDSSYNSPLHFGNGTRLTVT.

V and J are TRBV18 and TRBJ1-2; possibly TRBD1 for D (6 bases). The CDR3 runs 16 residues. Germline lookup yields CDR1 KGHSH and CDR2 LQKENI. Trimming removed 4 bases at V and 4 bases at J, with 19 bases between. This CDR3 is CASSLLHTGPTYGYTF. The CDR3 nucleotides read TGTGCCAGCTCACTCCTCCATACAGGGCCCACCTATGGCTACACCTTC.

The chain is built from TRBV6-5 and TRBJ2-5; D gene ambiguous. In germline, CDR1 is MNHEY, CDR2 SVGAGI. Trimming took 0 bases from V and 2 from J, leaving 10 bases between them. The CDR3 is made up of 15 amino acids. The CDR3 loop is CASSYSILQQETQYF. CDR3 bases: TGTGCCAGCAGTTACTCGATCCTACAGCAAGAGACCCAGTACTTC.

This chain connects TRBV9 to TRBJ2-3; D is possibly TRBD2 (7 bases). V dropped 0 bases and J dropped 4 bases, with 12 bases sitting between them. Germline V gene lookup returns CDR1 SGDLS and CDR2 YYNGEE. This CDR3 region has 15 residues. The CDR3 coding sequence is TGTGCCAGCAGCGTAGAGGGGGGGCCGGCAGATACGCAGTATTTT. It specifies CASSVEGGPADTQYF. Based on the CDR3 plus reference TRBV9 and TRBJ2-3, the full variable domain is DSGVTQTPKHLITATGQRVTLRCSPRSGDLSVYWYQQSLDQGLQFLIQYYNGEERAKGNILERFSAQQFPDLHSELNLSSLELGDSALYFCASSVEGGPADTQYFGPGTRLTVL.

The chain recombines TRBV10-1 with TRBJ2-5; tentative D call: TRBD2 (7 bases). The germline gives CDR1 WNHNN, CDR2 SYGVQD (reference sequence). Trimming shortened V by 6 bases and J by 2 bases, and 16 bases separated the two germline ends. The CDR3 is 15 residues long. The chain's CDR3 is CASRPEGGRQETQYF. The CDR3, as DNA: TGCGCCAGCAGACCCGAGGGGGGGCGGCAAGAGACCCAGTACTTC.

Note on this clone: Other DNA variants within this sample encode the same CDR3. This chain connects TRBV10-3 to TRBJ2-7; 7 nucleotides match TRBD2. The germline gives CDR1 ENHRY, CDR2 SYGVKD. The CDR3 covers 13 residues. Trimming removed 2 bases from V and 3 bases from J; junction bases left unmatched: 1. DNA for the CDR3: TGTGCCATCAGTGAGGGGAGGGGCTACGAGCAGTACGTC. Amino acid sequence: CAISEGRGYEQYV.

This chain uses TRBV28 with TRBJ1-2; 7 bases match TRBD1. CDR3 size: 14 residues. Trimming removed 7 bases from V and 3 bases from J; junction bases left unmatched: 8. Germline V gene sequence: CDR1 MDHEN, CDR2 SYDVKM. For the CDR3, the DNA is TGTGCCAGCACCCCTATTGGGACAGACTATGGCTACACCTTC. Translated: CASTPIGTDYGYTF.

The J gene is TRBJ1-3, the V gene TRBV7-2; D is unresolved. V was clipped by 2 bases and J by 8 bases, with 7 bases between them. CDR1 and CDR2 (germline): SGHTA, FQGNSA. The CDR3 sequence is 12 residues long. The CDR3 reads CASSLNGDTIYF. The CDR3 DNA reads TGTGCCAGCAGCTTAAACGGGGACACCATATATTTT.

This chain uses TRBV7-8 with TRBJ2-3; D not certain. V lost 5 bases to trimming and J lost 2 bases, with 8 bases between them. This CDR3 has 13 residues. Germline V gene data show CDR1 as SGHVS and CDR2 as FQNEAQ. The CDR3: CASSLADTDTQYF. As DNA, the CDR3 is TGTGCCAGCAGCCTCGCGGACACAGATACGCAGTATTTT.

This chain links TRBV5-1 with TRBJ2-5; D remains ambiguous. The CDR3 loop spans 14 amino acids. Germline V lookup: CDR1 SGHRS, CDR2 YFSETQ. Trimming left V 2 bases short and J 2 bases short, with 10 bases between. CDR3 DNA: TGCGCCAGCAGCTTAACCCCAGGTCAAGAGACCCAGTACTTC. Encoded protein: CASSLTPGQETQYF.

V usage is TRBV7-2 and J usage is TRBJ2-7; 9 nucleotides line up with TRBD2. The J segment lost 6 bases and the V segment lost 1 base, leaving 4 bases of the junction unmatched. Germline V gene lookup returns CDR1 SGHTA and CDR2 FQGNSA. This CDR3 comprises 14 residues. For the CDR3, the DNA is TGTGCCAGCAGCTTAGGCGGGGGGGATGTCGAGCAGTACGTC. It encodes CASSLGGGDVEQYV.

This chain joins TRBV5-6 and TRBJ2-1, with D possibly matching TRBD1 (7 bases). V shed 0 bases and J shed 8 bases, with 18 bases lying between them. The CDR3 is made up of 16 amino acids. The germline V gene encodes CDR1 SGHDT and CDR2 YYEEEE. Written as DNA, the CDR3 is TGTGCCAGCAGCTTGGGCGGGACAGATACGTTGTATGAGCAGTTCTTC. This encodes CASSLGGTDTLYEQFF.

The gene calls are TRBV19 and TRBJ1-5; no clear D. Trimming cost V 6 bases and J 0 bases, with 9 bases left between them. CDR1 and CDR2 from the germline V gene are LNHDA and SQIVND (reference sequence). The CDR3 consists of 14 residues. CDR3 sequence reads: CASRRQNSNQPQHF. CDR3 DNA sequence: TGTGCCAGTAGGAGGCAAAATAGCAATCAGCCCCAGCATTTT.

This clone occurred once. The chain employs TRBV2 and TRBJ2-6; 9 bases fit TRBD1. J gave up 0 bases and V 7 bases, and 4 bases lay outside the gene matches. The CDR3 spans 16 residues. Germline V gene sequence: CDR1 SNHLY, CDR2 FYNNEI. CDR3 loop: CASIPGQGSGANVLTF. CDR3 DNA sequence: TGTGCCAGCATTCCGGGACAGGGCTCTGGGGCCAACGTCCTGACTTTC.

The rearrangement joins TRBV18 to TRBJ2-5; 7 positions match TRBD2. The CDR3 has 17 residues. After removal of 3 bases from V and 5 bases from J, the junction contained 15 bases not matched to a gene. Germline V gives CDR1 KGHSH, CDR2 LQKENI. The CDR3 spells CASSPRPSGGAGETQYF. The DNA of the CDR3 is TGTGCCAGCTCACCTCGACCCTCCGGGGGAGCGGGGGAGACCCAGTACTTC.

This clone was seen more than once but under ten times. The V and J genes are TRBV29-1 and TRBJ2-3; no clear D. The germline V and J ends were trimmed by 0 bases and 5 bases, with 15 bases remaining between them. This CDR3 comprises 15 residues. CDR1 SQVTM and CDR2 ANQGSEA come from the germline V gene. CDR3 in DNA: TGCAGCGTTGAAGAGGGCTTCGCGTCGAGAGATACGCAGTATTTT. Its protein product is CSVEEGFASRDTQYF.

The chain links TRBV7-2 to TRBJ2-7; perhaps TRBD1 as D (6 bases). CDR3 size: 15 residues. V gave up 2 bases and J gave up 1 base, with 12 bases separating them. Germline-derived CDR1 and CDR2 are SGHTA and FQGNSA. The CDR3 DNA is TGTGCCAGCAGCTTAAACACAGGGCTATCCTACGAGCAGTACGTC. Its translation: CASSLNTGLSYEQYV.

This rearrangement joins TRBV10-3 to TRBJ1-1, with D tentatively TRBD1 (5 bases). V shed 2 bases and J shed 0 bases, with 10 bases lying between them. There are 15 residues in the CDR3. The V gene's germline CDR1 is ENHRY and CDR2 SYGVKD. Written as DNA, the CDR3 is TGTGCCATCAGTGAGCGGACATCCATGAACACTGAAGCTTTCTTT. Translating gives CAISERTSMNTEAFF.

This chain uses TRBV27 with TRBJ2-5; D uncertain. The CDR3 is 13 residues long. Trimming left V 6 bases short and J 0 bases short, with 8 bases between. From germline, CDR1 is MNHEY and CDR2 SMNVEV (reference sequence). Here the CDR3 reads CASRPDNQETQYF. Written as DNA, the CDR3 is TGTGCCAGCAGACCAGACAACCAAGAGACCCAGTACTTC.

The chain couples TRBV11-2 to TRBJ1-1, with a possible D match to TRBD1 (5 bases). Deletions cut 5 bases from V and 1 base from J, with 8 bases between. Germline lookup yields CDR1 SGHAT and CDR2 FQNNGV. The CDR3 runs to 13 residues. The chain's CDR3 is CASSKQENTEAFF. The CDR3 bases are TGTGCCAGCAGCAAACAGGAGAACACTGAAGCTTTCTTT.

This clone was picked up a small number of times. V is TRBV6-4 and J is TRBJ1-2, with D unclear. Trimming pared 6 bases from V and 4 bases from J, leaving 15 bases between. CDR1 is MRHNA and CDR2 is SNTAGT in the germline V gene. The CDR3 sequence is 14 residues long. CDR3 protein: CASRRGVGIYGYTF. The CDR3 DNA reads TGTGCCAGCAGACGTGGGGTCGGGATCTATGGCTACACCTTC.

The chain links TRBV5-3 to TRBJ2-3, with no clear D. TRBV5-3 is assigned to the ORF class and has an uncertain function. The CDR3 contains 14 residues. Trimming removed 2 bases at V and 8 bases at J, with 15 bases between. Here the CDR3 reads CARSLSIPLGTQYF. DNA of the CDR3: TGTGCCAGAAGCTTATCTATTCCGCTTGGTACGCAGTATTTT.

The chain uses TRBV27 and TRBJ2-4; TRBD2 matches at 8 bases. The ends lost 6 bases at V and 10 bases at J; junction bases unmatched: 8. The length of the CDR3 is 13 residues. CDR1 MNHEY and CDR2 SMNVEV come from the germline V gene (reference sequence). The CDR3 sequence is CASSGGGVEIQYF. DNA for the CDR3: TGTGCCAGCAGCGGGGGGGGAGTAGAGATTCAGTACTTC.

V usage is TRBV5-6 and J usage is TRBJ1-1; no clear D. The germline V and J ends were trimmed by 0 bases and 0 bases, with 18 bases remaining between them. The CDR3 length is 18 residues. The germline V gene encodes CDR1 SGHDT and CDR2 YYEEEE. The CDR3 bases are TGTGCCAGCAGCTTGGGGTCCTTTGAGGTCGGGGTGAACACTGAAGCTTTCTTT. It is translated as CASSLGSFEVGVNTEAFF.

The chain couples TRBV19 to TRBJ1-2; D possibly corresponds to TRBD1 (6 bases). The CDR3 runs to 13 residues. Germline CDR1 is LNHDA and CDR2 is SQIVND (reference sequence). The V end lost 7 bases, the J end lost 8 bases, and 17 bases lay between the germline ends. CDR3 in amino acids: CASKGTNPAGYTF. CDR3 nucleotides: TGTGCCAGTAAAGGGACAAACCCGGCGGGCTACACCTTC.

The genes are TRBV5-5 and TRBJ2-7; maybe TRBD1 (6 bases). CDR3 size: 16 residues. V lost 3 bases to trimming and J lost 0 bases, with 16 bases between them. Germline CDR1 SGHKS, CDR2 YYEKEE (reference sequence). This chain's CDR3 is CASSSDTGQSSYEQYV. The CDR3 DNA reads as TGTGCCAGCAGCTCAGATACAGGGCAAAGCTCCTACGAGCAGTACGTC.

The chain employs TRBV7-6 and TRBJ1-5, with a weak D call TRBD1 (6 bases). This CDR3 has 15 amino acids. Germline V gene data show CDR1 as SGHVS and CDR2 as FNYEAQ. V was clipped by 5 bases and J by 5 bases, with 16 bases between them. Here the CDR3 reads CASSQVEGHYQPQHF. The CDR3 DNA follows: TGTGCCAGCAGCCAGGTCGAGGGACACTATCAGCCCCAGCATTTT.